A selection of T cell receptor beta chains follows, all from one sample in a study of blood T cell repertoires in COVID-19. Clones were read by immunoSEQ multiplex PCR, and TCRdb kept only the in-frame ones, dropping some. The table records roughly 42,000 clones, around 89% of them present only once. Sample: peripheral blood. The receptor set was obtained from a man between 50 and 59 years old with active COVID-19. CDR3s include the opening cysteine and the closing phenylalanine or tryptophan. The D gene is left open where the match is weak. Rows may omit the clone size; those that give it use once, few, many or a size class.

-	-	15	TRBV7-2	TRBJ1-6	CASSLGAEGSTPLHF	TGTGCCAGCAGCTTAGGAGCAGAGGGAAGTACCCCCCTCCACTTT
TRBD1	few	12	TRBV19	TRBJ1-1	CATRQGYTEAFF	TGTGCCACCCGACAGGGGTACACTGAAGCTTTCTTT
-	-	13	TRBV2	TRBJ1-1	CASIQQQNTEAFF	TGTGCCAGCATCCAACAGCAGAACACTGAAGCTTTCTTT
TRBD1	-	12	TRBV12-3/TRBV12-4	TRBJ2-7	CASSSRGYEQYF	TGTGCCAGCAGTTCCAGGGGGTACGAGCAGTACTTC
-	-	16	TRBV3-1/TRBV3-2	TRBJ1-1	CASSQIFEGGWTEAFF	TGTGCCAGCAGCCAAATTTTTGAAGGGGGTTGGACTGAAGCTTTCTTT
-	-	19	TRBV5-6	TRBJ2-6	CASSLGGSRYTSGANVLTF	TGTGCCAGCAGCTTGGGAGGGAGCCGATATACATCCGGGGCCAACGTCCTGACTTTC
-	-	14	TRBV7-9	TRBJ2-7	CASRKAGTSYEQYF	TGTGCCAGCAGAAAGGCAGGGACATCCTACGAGCAGTACTTC
TRBD1	-	12	TRBV2	TRBJ1-2	CASGGQGDGYTF	TGTGCCAGCGGGGGACAGGGGGATGGCTACACCTTC
TRBD1	-	14	TRBV28	TRBJ1-1	CAIGTGVLVTEAFF	TGTGCCATCGGGACAGGGGTTTTGGTCACTGAAGCTTTCTTT
TRBD2	-	16	TRBV6-2/TRBV6-3	TRBJ2-5	CASSYSSGGPQETQYF	TGTGCCAGCAGTTACTCTAGCGGGGGGCCTCAAGAGACCCAGTACTTC
-	-	13	TRBV30	TRBJ1-2	CAWSVTRPYGYTF	TGTGCCTGGAGTGTTACCAGGCCCTATGGCTACACCTTC
-	once	13	TRBV7-8	TRBJ1-1	CASSRWAGRFAFF	TGTGCCAGCAGCCGGTGGGCTGGCCGGTTCGCTTTCTTT
TRBD1	-	13	TRBV2	TRBJ1-2	CASSQTGNYGYTF	TGTGCCAGCAGCCAGACAGGGAACTATGGCTACACCTTC
-	-	15	TRBV18	TRBJ1-5	CASSRGSEGNQPQHF	TGTGCCAGCTCAAGGGGGTCTGAGGGCAATCAGCCCCAGCATTTT
-	-	13	TRBV6-5	TRBJ2-7	CASSYRQAYEQYF	TGTGCCAGCAGTTACAGGCAGGCCTACGAGCAGTACTTC
TRBD1	-	15	TRBV6-5	TRBJ2-7	CASSIRDRGSYEQYF	TGTGCCAGCAGTATCCGGGACAGGGGATCCTACGAGCAGTACTTC
-	-	12	TRBV12-3/TRBV12-4	TRBJ1-2	CASSLDISGYTF	TGTGCCAGCAGTTTGGACATCAGTGGCTACACCTTC
-	-	15	TRBV6-6	TRBJ2-3	CASRSDGAGTDTQYF	TGTGCCAGCAGATCCGACGGAGCCGGCACAGATACGCAGTATTTT
-	-	15	TRBV3-1/TRBV3-2	TRBJ1-5	CASSQDLGRGKPQHF	TGTGCCAGCAGCCAAGATCTAGGAAGGGGTAAGCCCCAGCATTTT
-	-	15	TRBV29-1	TRBJ2-5	CSVDRRTGFRETQYF	TGCAGCGTTGACCGCCGAACAGGGTTTAGGGAGACCCAGTACTTC
-	-	16	TRBV4-2	TRBJ1-4	CASSQELGGNNEKLFF	TGTGCCAGCAGCCAAGAATTGGGGGGGAATAATGAAAAACTGTTTTTT
-	-	17	TRBV19	TRBJ2-7	CASSSPRRGRGRYEQYF	TGTGCCAGTAGTTCCCCTCGCCGCGGCAGGGGGAGGTACGAGCAGTACTTC
-	-	16	TRBV28	TRBJ1-5	CASSLQGRKDNQPQHF	TGTGCCAGCAGTTTACAGGGAAGAAAGGACAATCAGCCCCAGCATTTT
-	-	15	TRBV2	TRBJ1-2	CASSETGNRGYGYTF	TGTGCCAGCAGTGAGACCGGAAACCGGGGCTATGGCTACACCTTC
TRBD1	few	13	TRBV12-3/TRBV12-4	TRBJ1-2	CASSLTGDYGYTF	TGTGCCAGCAGTTTAACAGGGGACTATGGCTACACCTTC
TRBD1	-	16	TRBV18	TRBJ1-2	CASSLGGQGENYGYTF	TGTGCCAGCTCACTAGGTGGACAGGGAGAGAACTATGGCTACACCTTC
TRBD1	-	14	TRBV18	TRBJ1-5	CASSPDRTPQPQHF	TGTGCCAGCTCTCCGGACAGGACCCCCCAGCCCCAGCATTTT
-	-	13	TRBV3-1/TRBV3-2	TRBJ2-7	CASSQVEGREQYF	TGTGCCAGCAGCCAAGTGGAGGGGCGAGAGCAGTACTTC
-	-	15	TRBV18	TRBJ1-4	CASSPQFGMGEKLFF	TGTGCCAGCTCACCCCAATTCGGCATGGGCGAAAAACTGTTTTTT
TRBD2	-	13	TRBV6-4	TRBJ2-3	CAAGEASTDTQYF	TGTGCCGCGGGGGAGGCTAGCACAGATACGCAGTATTTT
TRBD1	few	15	TRBV19	TRBJ1-2	CASSNRGSQNYGYTF	TGTGCCAGTTCCAACAGGGGATCCCAAAACTATGGCTACACCTTC
-	-	12	TRBV28	TRBJ1-6	CASLGNGSPLHF	TGTGCCAGCCTCGGGAACGGTTCACCCCTCCACTTT
TRBD1	-	15	TRBV6-1	TRBJ2-1	CASIHVGQGTNEQFF	TGTGCCAGCATCCACGTCGGACAGGGAACTAATGAGCAGTTCTTC
TRBD1	-	20	TRBV3-1/TRBV3-2	TRBJ1-3	CASSQFWPGGQLDSGNTIYF	TGTGCCAGCAGCCAGTTCTGGCCAGGGGGTCAACTCGACTCTGGAAACACCATATATTTT
TRBD1	-	13	TRBV14	TRBJ2-4	CASSLAGGIIQYF	TGTGCCAGCAGCCTAGCAGGGGGCATCATTCAGTACTTC
TRBD1	-	16	TRBV19	TRBJ1-1	CASYPQIGQGGTEAFF	TGTGCCAGCTATCCCCAGATTGGACAGGGGGGCACTGAAGCTTTCTTT
TRBD1	-	14	TRBV11-2	TRBJ2-1	CASSPGTGGSRQFF	TGTGCCAGCAGCCCCGGGACAGGGGGTTCACGGCAGTTCTTC
TRBD1	once	16	TRBV28	TRBJ1-5	CASIAGGGGNNQPQHF	TGTGCCAGTATAGCAGGGGGCGGGGGCAACAATCAGCCCCAGCATTTT
-	-	15	TRBV5-1	TRBJ1-2	CASSNGGPANYGYTF	TGCGCCAGCAGCAATGGGGGCCCGGCTAACTATGGCTACACCTTC
-	-	14	TRBV9	TRBJ2-7	CASSVGRSSYEQYF	TGTGCCAGCAGCGTAGGGCGGAGCTCCTACGAGCAGTACTTC
TRBD1	-	15	TRBV28	TRBJ2-7	CASPTPRDSTYEQYF	TGTGCCAGCCCTACCCCCCGGGACAGTACCTACGAGCAGTACTTC
TRBD2	-	14	TRBV9	TRBJ2-7	CASSVELAGIEQYF	TGTGCCAGCAGCGTAGAACTAGCGGGGATCGAGCAGTACTTC
TRBD2	-	15	TRBV4-1	TRBJ2-5	CASSQVTSSRTSQYF	TGCGCCAGCAGCCAAGTTACGTCCAGTCGGACTAGCCAGTACTTC
-	-	13	TRBV5-3	TRBJ2-7	CARGEYSNYEQYF	TGTGCCCGGGGTGAGTACAGTAACTACGAGCAGTACTTC
TRBD2	-	17	TRBV4-3	TRBJ2-2	CASSQDMRGGRSGELFF	TGCGCCAGCAGCCAAGATATGCGGGGGGGCCGATCCGGGGAGCTGTTTTTT